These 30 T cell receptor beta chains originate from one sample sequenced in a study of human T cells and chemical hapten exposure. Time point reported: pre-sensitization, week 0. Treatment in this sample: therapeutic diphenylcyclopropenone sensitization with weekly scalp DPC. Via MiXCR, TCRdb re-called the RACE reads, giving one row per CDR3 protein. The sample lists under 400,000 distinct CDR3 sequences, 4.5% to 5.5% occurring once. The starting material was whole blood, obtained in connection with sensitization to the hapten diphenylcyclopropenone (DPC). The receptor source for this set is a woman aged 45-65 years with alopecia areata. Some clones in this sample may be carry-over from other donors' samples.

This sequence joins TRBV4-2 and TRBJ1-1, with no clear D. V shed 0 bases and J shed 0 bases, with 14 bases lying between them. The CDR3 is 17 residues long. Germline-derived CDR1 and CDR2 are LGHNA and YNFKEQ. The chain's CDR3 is CASSQDPPEGMNTEAFF. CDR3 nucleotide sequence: TGTGCCAGCAGCCAAGATCCTCCGGAGGGCATGAACACTGAAGCTTTCTTT.

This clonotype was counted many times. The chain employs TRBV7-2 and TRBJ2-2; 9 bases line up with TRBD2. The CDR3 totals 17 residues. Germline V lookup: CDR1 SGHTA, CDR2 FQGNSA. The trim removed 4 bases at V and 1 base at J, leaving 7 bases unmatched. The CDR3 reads CASSSPAGGGNTGELFF. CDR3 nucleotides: TGTGCCAGCAGCTCTCCAGCGGGGGGCGGGAACACCGGGGAGCTGTTTTTT.

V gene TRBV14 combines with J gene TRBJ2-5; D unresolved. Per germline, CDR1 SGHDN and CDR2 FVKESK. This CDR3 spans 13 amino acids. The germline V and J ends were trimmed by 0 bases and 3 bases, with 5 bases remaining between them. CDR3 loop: CASSQDLKETQYF. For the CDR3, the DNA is TGTGCCAGCAGCCAAGACCTAAAAGAGACCCAGTACTTC. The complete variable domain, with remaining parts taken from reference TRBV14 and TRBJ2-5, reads EAGVTQFPSHSVIEKGQTVTLRCDPISGHDNLYWYRRVMGKEIKFLLHFVKESKQDESGMPNNRFLAERTGGTYSTLKVQPAELEDSGVYFCASSQDLKETQYFGPGTRLLVL.

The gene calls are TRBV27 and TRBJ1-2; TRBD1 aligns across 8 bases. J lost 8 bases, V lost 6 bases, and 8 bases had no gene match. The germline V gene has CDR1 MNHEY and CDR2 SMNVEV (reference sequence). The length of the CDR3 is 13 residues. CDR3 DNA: TGTGCCAGCAGGCCAGGACAGGGTGGCGGCTACACCTTC. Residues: CASRPGQGGGYTF.

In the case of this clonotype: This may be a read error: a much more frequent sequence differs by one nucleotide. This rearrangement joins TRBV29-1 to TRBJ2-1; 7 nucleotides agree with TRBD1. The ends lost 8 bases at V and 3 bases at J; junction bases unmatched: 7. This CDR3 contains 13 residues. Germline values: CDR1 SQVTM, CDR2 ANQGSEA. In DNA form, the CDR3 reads TGCAGCCGGGGACGGACAGGCTACAATGAGCAGTTCTTC. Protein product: CSRGRTGYNEQFF.

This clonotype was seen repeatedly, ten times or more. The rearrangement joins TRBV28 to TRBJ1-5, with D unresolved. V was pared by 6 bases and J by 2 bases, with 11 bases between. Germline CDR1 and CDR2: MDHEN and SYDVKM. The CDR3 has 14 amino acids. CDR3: CASRNLGGNQPQHF. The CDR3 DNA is TGTGCCAGCAGAAACCTAGGAGGCAATCAGCCCCAGCATTTT.

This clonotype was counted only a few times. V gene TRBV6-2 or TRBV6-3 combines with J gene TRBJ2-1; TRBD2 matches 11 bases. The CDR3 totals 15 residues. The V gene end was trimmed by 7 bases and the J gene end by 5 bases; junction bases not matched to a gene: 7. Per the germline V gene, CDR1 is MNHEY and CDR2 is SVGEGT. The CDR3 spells CASTLSTSGNNEQFF. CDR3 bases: TGTGCCAGCACCCTTTCGACTAGCGGGAACAATGAGCAGTTCTTC.

CDR3 loop: CASSPIRRSGYTF. The CDR3 DNA reads as TGTGCCAGCAGTCCTATTAGGAGGTCTGGCTACACCTTC. J is TRBJ1-2 and V is TRBV27; D gene uncertain. The germline V and J ends were trimmed by 5 bases and 7 bases, with 14 bases remaining between them. There are 13 residues in the CDR3. Per the germline V gene, CDR1 is MNHEY and CDR2 is SMNVEV (reference sequence).

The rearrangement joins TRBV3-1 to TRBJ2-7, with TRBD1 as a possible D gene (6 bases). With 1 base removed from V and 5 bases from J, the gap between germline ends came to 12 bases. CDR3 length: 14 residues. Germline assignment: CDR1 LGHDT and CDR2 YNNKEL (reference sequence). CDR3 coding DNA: TGTGCCAGCAGCCAAGGGACAGCATCAAACGAGCAGTACTTC. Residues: CASSQGTASNEQYF.

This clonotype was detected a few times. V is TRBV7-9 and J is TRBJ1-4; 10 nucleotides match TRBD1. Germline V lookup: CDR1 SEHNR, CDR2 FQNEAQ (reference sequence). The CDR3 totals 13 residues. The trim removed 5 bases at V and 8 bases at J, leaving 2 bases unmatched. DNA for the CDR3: TGTGCCAGCAGCGGGACAGGGGAAGAAAAACTGTTTTTT. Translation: CASSGTGEEKLFF.

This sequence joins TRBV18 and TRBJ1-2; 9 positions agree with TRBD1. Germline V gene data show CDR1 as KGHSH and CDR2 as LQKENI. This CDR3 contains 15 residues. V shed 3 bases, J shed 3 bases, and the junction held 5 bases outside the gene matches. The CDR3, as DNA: TGTGCCAGCTCACCGGGACAGGGCTTATACTATGGCTACACCTTC. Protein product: CASSPGQGLYYGYTF.

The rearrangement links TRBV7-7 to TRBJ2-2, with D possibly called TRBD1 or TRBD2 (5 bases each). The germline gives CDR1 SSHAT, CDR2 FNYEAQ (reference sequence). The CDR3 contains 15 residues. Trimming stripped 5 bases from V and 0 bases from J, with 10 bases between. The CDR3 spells CASSPGTANTGELFF. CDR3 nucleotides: TGTGCCAGCAGCCCCGGGACGGCGAACACCGGGGAGCTGTTTTTT.

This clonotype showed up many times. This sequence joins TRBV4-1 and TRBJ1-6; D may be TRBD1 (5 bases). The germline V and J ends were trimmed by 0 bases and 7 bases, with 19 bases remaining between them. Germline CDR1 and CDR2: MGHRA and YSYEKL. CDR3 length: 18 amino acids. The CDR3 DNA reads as TGCGCCAGCAGCCAAGAACCACAGGCATTCATAACGAATTCACCCCTCCACTTT. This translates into CASSQEPQAFITNSPLHF.

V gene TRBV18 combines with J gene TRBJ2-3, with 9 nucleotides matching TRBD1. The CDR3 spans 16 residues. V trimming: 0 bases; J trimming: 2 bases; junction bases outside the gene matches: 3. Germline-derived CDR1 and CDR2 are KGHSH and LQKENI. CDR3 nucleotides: TGTGCCAGCTCACCACCGGACAGGGGCCCCACAGATACGCAGTATTTT. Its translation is CASSPPDRGPTDTQYF.

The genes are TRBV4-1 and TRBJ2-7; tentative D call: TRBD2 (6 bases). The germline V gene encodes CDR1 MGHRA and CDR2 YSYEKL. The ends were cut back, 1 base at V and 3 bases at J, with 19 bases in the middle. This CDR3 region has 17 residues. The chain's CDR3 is CASSQVIVRDSNYEQYF. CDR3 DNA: TGCGCCAGCAGCCAAGTGATCGTTAGGGACTCCAACTACGAGCAGTACTTC.

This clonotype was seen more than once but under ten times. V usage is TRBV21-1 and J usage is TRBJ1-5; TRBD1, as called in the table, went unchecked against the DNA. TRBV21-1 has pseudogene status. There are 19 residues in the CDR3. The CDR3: CASSKVVLGQGARNQPQHF. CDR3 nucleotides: TGTGCCAGCAGCAAAGTGGTCCTGGGGCAGGGGGCGCGTAATCAGCCCCAGCATTTT.

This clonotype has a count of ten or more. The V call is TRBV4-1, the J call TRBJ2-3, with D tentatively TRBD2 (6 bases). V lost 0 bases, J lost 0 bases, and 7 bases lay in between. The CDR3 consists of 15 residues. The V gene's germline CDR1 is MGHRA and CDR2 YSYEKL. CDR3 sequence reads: CASSQDGTSTDTQYF. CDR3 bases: TGCGCCAGCAGCCAAGACGGGACTAGCACAGATACGCAGTATTTT.

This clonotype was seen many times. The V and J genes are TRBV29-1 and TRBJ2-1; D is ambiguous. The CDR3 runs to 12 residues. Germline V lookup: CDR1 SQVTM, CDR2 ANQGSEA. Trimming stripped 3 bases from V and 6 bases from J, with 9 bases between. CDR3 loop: CSVERQSNEQFF. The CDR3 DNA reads TGCAGCGTTGAGCGGCAGTCCAATGAGCAGTTCTTC.

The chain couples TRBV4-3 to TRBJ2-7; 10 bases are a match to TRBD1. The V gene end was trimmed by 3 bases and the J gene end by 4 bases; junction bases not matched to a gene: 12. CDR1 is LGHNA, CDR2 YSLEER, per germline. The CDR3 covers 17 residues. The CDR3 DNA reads TGCGCCAGCAGCCAGACTTTAGAGGGGACAGGGGTATACGAGCAGTACTTC. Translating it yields CASSQTLEGTGVYEQYF.

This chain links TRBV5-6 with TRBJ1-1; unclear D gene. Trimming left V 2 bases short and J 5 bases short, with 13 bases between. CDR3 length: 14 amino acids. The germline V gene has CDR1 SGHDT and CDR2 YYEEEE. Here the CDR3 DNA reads TGTGCCAGCAGCTTACGTGGGTTAGGGACTGAAGCTTTCTTT. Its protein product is CASSLRGLGTEAFF.

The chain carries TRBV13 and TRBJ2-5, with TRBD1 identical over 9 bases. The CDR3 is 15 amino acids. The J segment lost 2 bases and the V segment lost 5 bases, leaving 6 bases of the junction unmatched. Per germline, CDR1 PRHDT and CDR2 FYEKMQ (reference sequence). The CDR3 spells CASSPRGQGQETQYF. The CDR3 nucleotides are TGTGCCAGCAGCCCACGGGGACAGGGACAAGAGACCCAGTACTTC.

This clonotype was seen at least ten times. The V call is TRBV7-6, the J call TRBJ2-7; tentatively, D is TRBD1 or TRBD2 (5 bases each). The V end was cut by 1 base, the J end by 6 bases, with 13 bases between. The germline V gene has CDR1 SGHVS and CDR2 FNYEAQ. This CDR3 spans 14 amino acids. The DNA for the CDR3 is TGTGCCAGCAGCTTAGACGCTGCTGGGGGCGAGCAGTACTTC. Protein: CASSLDAAGGEQYF.

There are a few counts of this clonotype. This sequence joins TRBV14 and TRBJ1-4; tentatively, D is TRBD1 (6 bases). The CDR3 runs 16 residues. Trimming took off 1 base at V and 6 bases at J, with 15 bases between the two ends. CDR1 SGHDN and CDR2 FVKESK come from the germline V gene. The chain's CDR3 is CASSQAWTESYEKLFF. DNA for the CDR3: TGTGCCAGCAGCCAAGCCTGGACAGAATCATATGAAAAACTGTTTTTT.

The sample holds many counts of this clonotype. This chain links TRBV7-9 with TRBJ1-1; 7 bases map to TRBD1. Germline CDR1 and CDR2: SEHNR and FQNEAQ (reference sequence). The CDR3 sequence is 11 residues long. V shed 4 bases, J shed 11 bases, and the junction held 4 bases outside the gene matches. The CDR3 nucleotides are TGTGCCAGCAGCTCGACAGGGTTGGCTTTCTTT. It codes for CASSSTGLAFF.

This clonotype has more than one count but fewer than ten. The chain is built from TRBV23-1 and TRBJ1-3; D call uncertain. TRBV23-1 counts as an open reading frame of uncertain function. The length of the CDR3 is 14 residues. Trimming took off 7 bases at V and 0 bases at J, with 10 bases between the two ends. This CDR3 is CASTHAGSGNTIYF. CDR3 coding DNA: TGCGCCAGCACCCACGCCGGCTCTGGAAACACCATATATTTT.

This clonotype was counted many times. CDR3 DNA: TGTGCCAGCAGTTCCCCCGGACAGGGAACCTACGAGCAGTACTTC. Encoded protein: CASSSPGQGTYEQYF. The rearrangement joins TRBV7-9 to TRBJ2-7, with TRBD1 matching over 8 bases. Germline V lookup: CDR1 SEHNR, CDR2 FQNEAQ (reference sequence). CDR3 size: 15 residues. J lost 2 bases, V lost 6 bases, and 9 bases had no gene match.

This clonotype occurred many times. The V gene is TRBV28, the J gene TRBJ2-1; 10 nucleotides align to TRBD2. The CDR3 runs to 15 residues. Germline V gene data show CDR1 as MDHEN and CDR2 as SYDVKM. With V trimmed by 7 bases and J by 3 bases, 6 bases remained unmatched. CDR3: CASTSASGSYNEQFF. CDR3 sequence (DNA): TGTGCCAGCACTTCGGCTAGCGGGAGCTACAATGAGCAGTTCTTC.

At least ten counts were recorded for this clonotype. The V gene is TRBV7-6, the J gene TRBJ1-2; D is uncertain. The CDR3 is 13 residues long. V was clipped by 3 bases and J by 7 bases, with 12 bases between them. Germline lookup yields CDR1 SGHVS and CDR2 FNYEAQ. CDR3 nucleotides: TGTGCCAGCAGCTTCCTCCTTGCGGGTGGCTACACCTTC. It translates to CASSFLLAGGYTF.

CDR3 amino acids: CASTYQGDSPLHF. For the CDR3, the DNA is TGTGCCAGTACCTATCAGGGGGACTCACCCCTCCACTTT. The chain joins TRBV19 to TRBJ1-6, with 7 bases identical to TRBD1. Germline-derived CDR1 and CDR2 are LNHDA and SQIVND (reference sequence). The CDR3 covers 13 residues. Unmatched junction bases numbered 7, after V lost 7 bases and J lost 10 bases.

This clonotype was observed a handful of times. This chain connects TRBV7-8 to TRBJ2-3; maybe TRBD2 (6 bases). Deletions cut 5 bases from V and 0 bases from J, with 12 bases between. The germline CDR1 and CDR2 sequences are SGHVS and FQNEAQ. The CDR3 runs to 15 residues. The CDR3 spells CASSPLALSTDTQYF. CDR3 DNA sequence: TGTGCCAGCAGCCCCCTAGCGTTGAGCACAGATACGCAGTATTTT.